A single sample is the source of the 7 T cell receptor beta chains below, sequenced in a study of healthy donors' naive CD4 and CD8 T cells. A linear amplification protocol produced the TCR libraries from 450 to 500 ng of total RNA. TCRdb used MiXCR to reprocess the reads, holding one entry per CDR3 protein. The sample holds 180,000 or so distinct CDR3 sequences, about 74% seen once. The sample consisted of naive CD4+ and CD8+ T cells sorted from blood, pooled from several donors. These receptor sequences come from a pool of human donors in good health; the sample pools cells from several healthy donors.

The chain joins TRBV19 to TRBJ1-5, with 8 bases matching TRBD1. This CDR3 comprises 20 residues. Germline V CDR1 and CDR2: LNHDA, SQIVND (reference sequence). V shed 5 bases and J 3 bases; nucleotides not matched to a gene: 21. CDR3 coding DNA: TGTGCCAGTAGTCCACCAAGGGTGGGCACCAGGGGGCACATCAATCAGCCCCAGCATTTT. Protein product: CASSPPRVGTRGHINQPQHF.

The rearrangement uses TRBV6-6 and TRBJ1-1, with D tentatively TRBD1 (5 bases). The germline gives CDR1 MNHNY, CDR2 SVGAGI (reference sequence). This CDR3 comprises 14 residues. V was trimmed by 6 bases and J by 2 bases, leaving 13 bases between them. Here the CDR3 DNA reads TGTGCCAGCAGCCCCTTGAGGGGCAACACTGAAGCTTTCTTT. Protein product: CASSPLRGNTEAFF.

The chain uses TRBV19 and TRBJ1-2; unclear D gene. Trimming removed 3 bases from V and 6 bases from J, with 17 bases in between. The CDR3 has 15 amino acids. Per the germline V gene, CDR1 is LNHDA and CDR2 is SQIVND (reference sequence). DNA for the CDR3: TGTGCCAGTAGTATTAGAGACCTCCGGATGGATGGCTACACCTTC. This sequence encodes CASSIRDLRMDGYTF.

V and J are TRBV6-5 and TRBJ2-5, with D tentatively TRBD1 (6 bases). CDR1 is MNHEY and CDR2 is SVGAGI in the germline V gene. The CDR3 sequence is 14 residues long. V dropped 2 bases and J dropped 1 base, with 8 bases sitting between them. The CDR3 loop reads CASSYAQGQETQYF. As DNA, the CDR3 is TGTGCCAGCAGTTACGCACAGGGCCAAGAGACCCAGTACTTC.

This clonotype occurred a few times. The CDR3 protein is CASSPPSQKNTEAFF. The CDR3 DNA sequence: TGTGCCAGCTCACCACCTAGTCAGAAGAACACTGAAGCTTTCTTT. This chain links TRBV18 with TRBJ1-1; D is uncertain. Deletions cut 0 bases from V and 1 base from J, with 9 bases between. The CDR3 is 15 amino acids. Germline-derived CDR1 and CDR2 are KGHSH and LQKENI.

This rearrangement joins TRBV5-4 to TRBJ1-1; weak D call: TRBD1 (5 bases). V was clipped by 0 bases and J by 1 base, with 10 bases between them. The CDR3 spans 15 residues. Germline V CDR1 and CDR2: SGHNT, YYREEE (reference sequence). CDR3 region: CASSLEAQANTEAFF. In DNA form, the CDR3 reads TGTGCCAGCAGCTTGGAAGCACAGGCGAACACTGAAGCTTTCTTT.

V gene TRBV29-1 combines with J gene TRBJ1-5; D is ambiguous. CDR3 length: 14 amino acids. V lost 4 bases and J 1 base, leaving 11 bases between the germline ends. Germline lookup yields CDR1 SQVTM and CDR2 ANQGSEA. Written as DNA, the CDR3 is TGCAGCGTTGGAGGAACGAGCAGCAATCAGCCCCAGCATTTT. It translates to CSVGGTSSNQPQHF.